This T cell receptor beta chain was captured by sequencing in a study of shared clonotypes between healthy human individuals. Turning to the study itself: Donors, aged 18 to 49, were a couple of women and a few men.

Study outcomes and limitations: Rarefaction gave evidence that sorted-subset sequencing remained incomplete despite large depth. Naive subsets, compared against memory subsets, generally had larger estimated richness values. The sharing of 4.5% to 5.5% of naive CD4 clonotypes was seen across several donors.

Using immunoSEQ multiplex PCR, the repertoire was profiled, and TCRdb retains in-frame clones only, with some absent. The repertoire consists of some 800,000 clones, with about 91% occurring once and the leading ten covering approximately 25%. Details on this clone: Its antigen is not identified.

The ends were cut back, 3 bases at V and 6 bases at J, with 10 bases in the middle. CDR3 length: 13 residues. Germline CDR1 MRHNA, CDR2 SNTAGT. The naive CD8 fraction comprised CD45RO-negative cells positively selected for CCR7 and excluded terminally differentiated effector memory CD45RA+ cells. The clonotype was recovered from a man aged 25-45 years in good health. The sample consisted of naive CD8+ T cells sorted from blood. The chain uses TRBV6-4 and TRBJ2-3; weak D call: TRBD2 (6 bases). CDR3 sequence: CASSERDPDTQYF. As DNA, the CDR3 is TGTGCCAGCAGTGAGCGGGACCCGGATACGCAGTATTTT.